Given below is one T cell receptor (beta chain) in context. CDR1 and CDR2 from the germline V gene are SGHTA and FQGNSA. This CDR3 region has 13 residues. Trimming cost V 10 bases and J 0 bases, with 13 bases left between them. This sample is drawn from a study of blood T cell repertoires in COVID-19. Seattle patients were enrolled during active infection and followed longitudinally. In the authors' workflow: Estimates of nucleated cell counts were drawn from the amplification of reference gene primers. TCRdb keeps only in-frame clones here, not all; method: immunoSEQ multiplex PCR. D and trimming come from the DNA, and the V and J calls and clone size come from that table. The data hold approximately 78,000 clones, with about 89% observed a single time.

Sequencing was performed on peripheral blood. The V and J genes are TRBV7-2 and TRBJ2-7, with D unresolved. This receptor was obtained from a man aged 50-59 years with COVID-19, enrolled during active disease. CDR3 DNA sequence: TGTGCCATCTCGAAGTTTAGCTCCTACGAGCAGTACTTC. It is translated as CAISKFSSYEQYF.